One sample yielded the 32 T cell receptor beta chains listed below, sequenced in a study of blood T cell repertoires in COVID-19. The repertoire was sequenced with immunoSEQ multiplex PCR; TCRdb's copy has only in-frame clones and lacks some. The sample holds about 190,000 clones; roughly 81% are singletons and the top ten take 5.1%. The sequencing input was peripheral blood. The receptors derive from a woman in her 70s with active or convalescent COVID-19.

The chain has TRBV9 and TRBJ2-7; tentative D call: TRBD2 (5 bases). This CDR3 is 17 amino acids long. With 4 bases removed from V and 2 bases from J, the gap between germline ends came to 22 bases. Germline V lookup: CDR1 SGDLS, CDR2 YYNGEE. In DNA, the CDR3 is TGTGCCAGCAGCCCACTGCCCCTTTGGGAGTGCCCCTACGAGCAGTACTTC. As protein: CASSPLPLWECPYEQYF.

The chain is built from TRBV5-1 and TRBJ2-5; the match to TRBD2 covers 11 bases. Germline V gene lookup returns CDR1 SGHRS and CDR2 YFSETQ. This CDR3 is built from 17 residues. Trimming at V came to 5 bases and at J to 1 base, leaving 10 bases not matched to a gene. The CDR3 spells CASSTSGSGSVQETQYF. CDR3 DNA: TGCGCCAGCAGTACTAGCGGGAGTGGTTCGGTCCAAGAGACCCAGTACTTC.

The chain employs TRBV29-1 and TRBJ2-1, with 11 bases aligning to TRBD2. This CDR3 spans 18 amino acids. Germline assignment: CDR1 SQVTM and CDR2 ANQGSEA. Losses at the gene ends were 2 bases for V and 5 bases for J; bases not matched to a gene: 14. The DNA of the CDR3 is TGCAGCGTTGAAACCTCCGGGACTAGCGGACTACTACACAATGAGCAGTTCTTC. It specifies CSVETSGTSGLLHNEQFF.

J is TRBJ2-7 and V is TRBV7-8; no definite D call. Looked up from germline, CDR1 is SGHVS and CDR2 is FQNEAQ. V shed 1 base and J shed 0 bases, with 7 bases lying between them. The CDR3 length is 14 residues. CDR3 residues: CASSLVVSSYEQYF. CDR3 nucleotide sequence: TGTGCCAGCAGCTTAGTTGTGAGCTCCTACGAGCAGTACTTC.

The V gene is TRBV6-5, the J gene TRBJ1-1, with D maybe TRBD1 (6 bases). The germline CDR1 and CDR2 sequences are MNHEY and SVGAGI. The length of the CDR3 is 14 residues. The V end was cut by 6 bases, the J end by 5 bases, with 16 bases between. This CDR3 reads CASRAGVGLTEAFF. The CDR3 DNA reads as TGTGCCAGCAGGGCAGGGGTGGGTTTAACTGAAGCTTTCTTT.

This clone was seen only a few times. The chain joins TRBV9 to TRBJ2-2, with 9 bases lining up with TRBD1. The CDR3 spans 14 residues. The J segment lost 6 bases and the V segment lost 6 bases, leaving 6 bases of the junction unmatched. Looked up from germline, CDR1 is SGDLS and CDR2 is YYNGEE. The CDR3 region is CASTSWDRAGELFF. The CDR3 DNA reads TGTGCCAGCACGAGCTGGGACAGGGCCGGGGAGCTGTTTTTT.

V usage is TRBV5-1 and J usage is TRBJ1-4; D is possibly TRBD1 (5 bases). CDR1 is SGHRS, CDR2 YFSETQ, per germline. The CDR3 has 15 amino acids. Trimming pared 3 bases from V and 8 bases from J, leaving 17 bases between. The CDR3: CASSSTSGVGEKLFF. For the CDR3, the DNA is TGCGCCAGCAGCTCCACGTCGGGGGTTGGGGAAAAACTGTTTTTT.

The CDR3 sequence is CASSATGTVTYNEQFF. Written as DNA, the CDR3 is TGTGCCAGCAGCGCGACCGGGACAGTCACATACAATGAGCAGTTCTTC. V is TRBV28 and J is TRBJ2-1; 7 nucleotides match TRBD1. Trimming at V came to 6 bases and at J to 4 bases, leaving 12 bases not matched to a gene. Germline V gives CDR1 MDHEN, CDR2 SYDVKM. There are 16 residues in the CDR3.

V is TRBV5-1 and J is TRBJ2-5, with 8 bases lining up with TRBD1. V was clipped by 3 bases and J by 3 bases; unmatched bases: 7. The V gene's germline CDR1 is SGHRS and CDR2 YFSETQ. This CDR3 spans 15 amino acids. The CDR3 loop is CASSSQGAKEETQYF. DNA for the CDR3: TGCGCCAGCAGCTCCCAGGGGGCAAAGGAAGAGACCCAGTACTTC. Drawing the rest from reference TRBV5-1 and TRBJ2-5, the complete variable domain is KAGVTQTPRYLIKTRGQQVTLSCSPISGHRSVSWYQQTPGQGLQFLFEYFSETQRNKGNFPGRFSGRQFSNSRSEMNVSTLELGDSALYLCASSSQGAKEETQYFGPGTRLLVL.

This clone was counted once. The chain links TRBV6-5 to TRBJ2-1; 9 bases are a match to TRBD1. The CDR3 runs to 14 residues. The germline V gene encodes CDR1 MNHEY and CDR2 SVGAGI. Trimming at V came to 2 bases and at J to 7 bases, leaving 3 bases not matched to a gene. CDR3 in amino acids: CASSYGTGKNEQFF. In DNA form, the CDR3 reads TGTGCCAGCAGTTACGGGACAGGGAAGAATGAGCAGTTCTTC.

The rearrangement joins TRBV29-1 to TRBJ1-1; D is unresolved. Looked up from germline, CDR1 is SQVTM and CDR2 is ANQGSEA. Trimming cost V 4 bases and J 0 bases, with 9 bases left between them. CDR3 size: 13 residues. The chain's CDR3 is CSVVGAMNTEAFF. CDR3 DNA sequence: TGCAGCGTTGTAGGAGCCATGAACACTGAAGCTTTCTTT.

This chain uses TRBV7-2 with TRBJ2-5, with TRBD2 matching over 13 bases. This CDR3 is built from 17 residues. CDR1 is SGHTA and CDR2 is FQGNSA in the germline V gene. The junction had 8 bases not matched to a gene; V was cut back by 6 bases and J by 1 base. The CDR3 sequence: CASSRRLAGGLQETQYF. The CDR3 DNA sequence: TGTGCCAGCAGTCGAAGACTAGCGGGAGGCCTCCAAGAGACCCAGTACTTC.

This chain joins TRBV5-4 and TRBJ1-2; 7 bases align to TRBD1. Germline V gene data show CDR1 as SGHNT and CDR2 as YYREEE (reference sequence). The CDR3 sequence is 14 residues long. Trimming cost V 0 bases and J 4 bases; bases outside gene matches: 3. DNA of the CDR3: TGTGCCAGCAGCTTGGGACAGGGCGTCTATGGCTACACCTTC. This encodes CASSLGQGVYGYTF.

This chain joins TRBV5-1 and TRBJ2-2, with 7 bases matching TRBD2. V trimming: 5 bases; J trimming: 1 base; junction bases outside the gene matches: 2. CDR3 length equals 14 residues. The germline V gene encodes CDR1 SGHRS and CDR2 YFSETQ. The CDR3 region is CASRASGNTGELFF. The CDR3 DNA reads as TGCGCCAGCAGGGCTAGCGGGAACACCGGGGAGCTGTTTTTT.

The genes are TRBV30 and TRBJ1-2; D remains ambiguous. There are 13 residues in the CDR3. V lost 1 base, J lost 0 bases, and 6 bases lay in between. Germline values: CDR1 GTSNPN, CDR2 SVGIG (reference sequence). In DNA form, the CDR3 reads TGTGCCTGGAGTGAGGAGGCTAACTATGGCTACACCTTC. It codes for CAWSEEANYGYTF.

The chain combines TRBV19 with TRBJ2-2; perhaps TRBD2 as D (6 bases). From germline, CDR1 is LNHDA and CDR2 SQIVND (reference sequence). This CDR3 is 21 amino acids long. V lost 2 bases to trimming and J lost 4 bases, with 29 bases between them. CDR3 nucleotides: TGTGCCAGTAGTATACGCCCCCCCGGGGAGGCCCGGGCCTCAGTCACCGGGGAGCTGTTTTTT. It encodes CASSIRPPGEARASVTGELFF.

The chain couples TRBV28 to TRBJ2-2; 8 bases agree with TRBD2. Germline CDR1 MDHEN, CDR2 SYDVKM. The CDR3 runs to 15 residues. The junction had 8 bases not matched to a gene; V was cut back by 10 bases and J by 1 base. Here the CDR3 reads CATDGGTRNTGELFF. The CDR3, as DNA: TGTGCCACGGATGGGGGGACTAGGAACACCGGGGAGCTGTTTTTT.

This clone was counted only a few times. The CDR3 protein is CASSLPSAPTGELFF. The CDR3 nucleotides read TGTGCCAGCAGCTTACCTAGCGCACCGACCGGGGAGCTGTTTTTT. The chain uses TRBV11-2 and TRBJ2-2; TRBD2 is a possible D gene (6 bases). The CDR3 runs to 15 residues. Germline assignment: CDR1 SGHAT and CDR2 FQNNGV. Between the trimmed V and J ends, which lost 2 bases and 5 bases, there was a span of 12 bases.

This rearrangement joins TRBV7-9 to TRBJ2-2; unclear D gene. Trimming took 8 bases from V and 0 from J, leaving 13 bases between them. The CDR3 runs to 15 residues. Germline V gene lookup returns CDR1 SEHNR and CDR2 FQNEAQ (reference sequence). The CDR3 DNA follows: TGTGCCAGCTTCTTCGGCGGCGCGAACACCGGGGAGCTGTTTTTT. It translates to CASFFGGANTGELFF.

This clone was seen once. This sequence joins TRBV28 and TRBJ1-5; D is ambiguous. V was clipped by 2 bases and J by 2 bases, with 4 bases between them. The CDR3 covers 13 residues. Looked up from germline, CDR1 is MDHEN and CDR2 is SYDVKM. The CDR3 reads CASSLLGNQPQHF. CDR3 coding DNA: TGTGCCAGCAGTTTACTCGGCAATCAGCCCCAGCATTTT.

The V and J genes are TRBV11-2 and TRBJ2-7; 9 nucleotides align to TRBD1. Unmatched junction bases numbered 17, after V lost 4 bases and J lost 1 base. CDR3 length equals 19 residues. Germline loops: CDR1 SGHAT, CDR2 FQNNGV. CDR3 in DNA: TGTGCCAGCAGCTCAGGGGACAGGGTACGCCCTGGTGTATCCTACGAGCAGTACTTC. This gives the protein CASSSGDRVRPGVSYEQYF.

The table lists this clone with a count of one. This rearrangement joins TRBV28 to TRBJ2-2, with 8 bases matching TRBD2. CDR3 length equals 15 residues. Germline V lookup: CDR1 MDHEN, CDR2 SYDVKM. Trimming cost V 6 bases and J 5 bases; bases outside gene matches: 8. Here the CDR3 reads CASSRSGTGTGELFF. The CDR3 nucleotides read TGTGCCAGCAGCCGTAGCGGGACGGGGACCGGGGAGCTGTTTTTT.

This chain connects TRBV4-1 to TRBJ1-5; 8 nucleotides match TRBD1. V lost 4 bases and J lost 5; bases outside the gene matches: 7. The CDR3 sequence is 15 residues long. Germline V gene sequence: CDR1 MGHRA, CDR2 YSYEKL. CDR3 region: CASSLAGTGDQPQHF. CDR3 bases: TGCGCCAGCAGCCTGGCCGGGACAGGTGATCAGCCCCAGCATTTT.

The V call is TRBV27, the J call TRBJ1-3, with D maybe TRBD1 (5 bases). V was trimmed by 5 bases and J by 8 bases, leaving 16 bases between them. The V gene's germline CDR1 is MNHEY and CDR2 SMNVEV (reference sequence). This CDR3 comprises 14 residues. CDR3 amino acids: CASSPSGAGDTIYF. CDR3 coding DNA: TGTGCCAGCAGTCCCTCGGGAGCGGGGGACACCATATATTTT.

This clone has a single count. The chain combines TRBV19 with TRBJ1-5; 8 nucleotides match TRBD1. There are 16 residues in the CDR3. The V gene's germline CDR1 is LNHDA and CDR2 SQIVND (reference sequence). The J segment lost 5 bases and the V segment lost 2 bases, leaving 8 bases of the junction unmatched. The CDR3, as DNA: TGTGCCAGTAGTATAATCAGGACAGGGTTGGATCAGCCCCAGCATTTT. This gives the protein CASSIIRTGLDQPQHF.

The chain employs TRBV9 and TRBJ2-7; 7 bases line up with TRBD1. CDR1 is SGDLS, CDR2 YYNGEE, per germline. Losses at the gene ends were 4 bases for V and 3 bases for J; bases not matched to a gene: 10. The CDR3 contains 15 residues. The CDR3 nucleotides are TGTGCCAGCAGCCCGTCTCCCGGGACAGACTACGAGCAGTACTTC. Protein product: CASSPSPGTDYEQYF.

The V and J genes are TRBV2 and TRBJ1-4; 8 bases line up with TRBD1. Unmatched junction bases numbered 9, after V lost 6 bases and J lost 3 bases. Germline CDR1 and CDR2: SNHLY and FYNNEI. The CDR3 consists of 16 residues. The CDR3 spells CASSERVQGANEKLFF. DNA for the CDR3: TGTGCCAGCAGCGAGAGGGTACAGGGGGCTAATGAAAAACTGTTTTTT. Variable domain in full (rest from reference TRBV2 and TRBJ1-4): EPEVTQTPSHQVTQMGQEVILRCVPISNHLYFYWYRQILGQKVEFLVSFYNNEISEKSEIFDDQFSVERPDGSNFTLKIRSTKLEDSAMYFCASSERVQGANEKLFFGSGTQLSVL.

The gene calls are TRBV23-1 and TRBJ2-2; tentative D call: TRBD1 (7 bases). Being an ORF, TRBV23-1 has a function that is uncertain. The CDR3 spans 15 residues. The V gene lost 4 bases and the J gene lost 6 bases, with 15 bases spanning the gap. CDR3 DNA sequence: TGCGCCAGCAGTCTAAACGACAGGGACTCCGGGGAGCTGTTTTTT. Translated, it gives CASSLNDRDSGELFF.

The genes are TRBV12-3 or TRBV12-4 and TRBJ1-4, with D hard to call. The CDR3 loop spans 11 amino acids. Deletions cut 6 bases from V and 8 bases from J, with 7 bases between. The CDR3 DNA sequence: TGTGCCAGCAGGCTACTGGAAAAACTGTTTTTT. This translates into CASRLLEKLFF.

This clone was seen more than once but under ten times. V gene TRBV30 combines with J gene TRBJ2-2, with a weak D call TRBD2 (5 bases). This CDR3 has 17 amino acids. Trimming removed 1 base at V and 3 bases at J, with 18 bases between. Germline V gene sequence: CDR1 GTSNPN, CDR2 SVGIG (reference sequence). The CDR3 DNA sequence: TGTGCCTGGAGTGACCTCTATAGCGCAGCCGACACCGGGGAGCTGTTTTTT. This sequence encodes CAWSDLYSAADTGELFF.

The J gene is TRBJ2-2, the V gene TRBV6-1; D perhaps matches TRBD2 (5 bases). The CDR3 length is 16 residues. CDR1 and CDR2 (germline): MNHNS, SASEGT. The germline V and J ends were trimmed by 1 base and 3 bases, with 12 bases remaining between them. The CDR3 DNA reads TGTGCCAGCAGTGAAGTAGGAGGTCTAGACACCGGGGAGCTGTTTTTT. This gives the protein CASSEVGGLDTGELFF.

This clone was detected a few times. The chain joins TRBV9 to TRBJ1-2; D remains unclear. The germline gives CDR1 SGDLS, CDR2 YYNGEE. This CDR3 comprises 12 residues. V lost 4 bases and J lost 1, with 5 bases in between. CDR3: CASSSFNYGYTF. The DNA of the CDR3 is TGTGCCAGCAGCTCCTTTAACTATGGCTACACCTTC.